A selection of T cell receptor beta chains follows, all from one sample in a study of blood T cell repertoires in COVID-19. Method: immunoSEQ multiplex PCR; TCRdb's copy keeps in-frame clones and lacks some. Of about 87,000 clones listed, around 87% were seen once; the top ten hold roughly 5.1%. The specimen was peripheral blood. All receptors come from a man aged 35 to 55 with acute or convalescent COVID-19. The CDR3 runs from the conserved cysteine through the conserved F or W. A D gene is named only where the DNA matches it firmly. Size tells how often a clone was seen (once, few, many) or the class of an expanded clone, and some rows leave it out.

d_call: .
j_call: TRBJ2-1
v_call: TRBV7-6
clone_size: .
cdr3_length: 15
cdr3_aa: CASSAMGLEDNEQFF
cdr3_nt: TGTGCCAGCAGCGCGATGGGACTTGAAGACAATGAGCAGTTCTTC

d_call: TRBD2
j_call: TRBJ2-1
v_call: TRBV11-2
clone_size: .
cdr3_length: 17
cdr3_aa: CASSWGTSGVSYNEQFF
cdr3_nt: TGTGCCAGCAGCTGGGGGACTAGCGGGGTTTCCTACAATGAGCAGTTCTTC

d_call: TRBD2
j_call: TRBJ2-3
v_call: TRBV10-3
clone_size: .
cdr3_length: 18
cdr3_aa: CAISETSGGATSTDTQYF
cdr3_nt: TGTGCCATCAGTGAGACTAGCGGGGGGGCAACTAGCACAGATACGCAGTATTTT

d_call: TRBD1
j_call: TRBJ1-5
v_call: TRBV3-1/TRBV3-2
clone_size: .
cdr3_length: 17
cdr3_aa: CASSPTGTGGSGQPQHF
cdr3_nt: TGTGCCAGCAGCCCCACCGGGACAGGGGGTTCAGGTCAGCCCCAGCATTTT

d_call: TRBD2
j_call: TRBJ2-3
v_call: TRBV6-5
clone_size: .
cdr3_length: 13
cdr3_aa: CASTTSGADTQYF
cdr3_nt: TGTGCCAGCACGACTAGCGGGGCCGATACGCAGTATTTT

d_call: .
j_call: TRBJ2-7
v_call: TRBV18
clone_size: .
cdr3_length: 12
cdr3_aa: CASSSTGYEQYF
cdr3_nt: TGTGCCAGCTCATCGACAGGATACGAGCAGTACTTC

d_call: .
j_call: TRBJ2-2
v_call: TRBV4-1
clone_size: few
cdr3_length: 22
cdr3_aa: CASSQEWGGPHGGGLTPGELFF
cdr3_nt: TGCGCCAGCAGCCAAGAATGGGGGGGCCCCCACGGGGGAGGTCTTACCCCCGGGGAGCTGTTTTTT

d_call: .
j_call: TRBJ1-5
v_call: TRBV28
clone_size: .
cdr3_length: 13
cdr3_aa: CASSTRDNQPQHF
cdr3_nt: TGTGCCAGCAGTACCCGGGATAATCAGCCCCAGCATTTT

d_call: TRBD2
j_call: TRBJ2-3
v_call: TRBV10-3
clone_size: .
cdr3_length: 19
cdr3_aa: CAISEGLAGAALDTDTQYF
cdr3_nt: TGTGCCATCAGTGAGGGACTAGCGGGAGCCGCTCTTGACACAGATACGCAGTATTTT

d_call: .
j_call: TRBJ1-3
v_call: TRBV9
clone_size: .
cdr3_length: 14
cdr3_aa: CASSGENSGNTIYF
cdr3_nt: TGTGCCAGCTCGGGGGAGAACTCTGGAAACACCATATATTTT

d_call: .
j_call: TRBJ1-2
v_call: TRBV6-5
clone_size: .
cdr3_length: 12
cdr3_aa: CASSYAGSGYTF
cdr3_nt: TGTGCCAGCAGTTACGCAGGGTCTGGCTACACCTTC

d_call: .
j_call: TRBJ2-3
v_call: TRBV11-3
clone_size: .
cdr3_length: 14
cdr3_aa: CASSTRPRADTQYF
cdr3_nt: TGTGCCAGCAGCACCCGGCCGCGGGCAGATACGCAGTATTTT

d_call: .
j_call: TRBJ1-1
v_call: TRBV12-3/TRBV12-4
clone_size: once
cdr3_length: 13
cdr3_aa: CASSVYRNTEAFF
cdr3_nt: TGTGCCAGCAGTGTATACAGGAACACTGAAGCTTTCTTT

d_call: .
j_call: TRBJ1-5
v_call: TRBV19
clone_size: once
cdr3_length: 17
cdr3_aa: CASSIGGRHPPGQPQHF
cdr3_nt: TGTGCCAGTAGTATCGGTGGGAGGCACCCCCCGGGGCAGCCCCAGCATTTT

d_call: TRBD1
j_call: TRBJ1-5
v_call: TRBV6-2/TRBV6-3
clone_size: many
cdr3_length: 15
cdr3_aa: CASSLTGQGFWPQHF
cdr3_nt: TGTGCCAGCAGTCTGACGGGACAGGGCTTTTGGCCCCAGCATTTT

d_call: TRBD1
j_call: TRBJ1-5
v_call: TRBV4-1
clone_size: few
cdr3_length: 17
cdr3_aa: CASSQVTGDYSNQPQHF
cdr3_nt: TGCGCCAGCAGCCAAGTGACAGGGGATTATAGCAATCAGCCCCAGCATTTT

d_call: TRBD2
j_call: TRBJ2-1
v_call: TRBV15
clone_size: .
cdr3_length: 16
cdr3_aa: CATSSPSGSSYNEQFF
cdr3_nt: TGTGCCACCAGCAGCCCTAGCGGGAGCTCCTACAATGAGCAGTTCTTC

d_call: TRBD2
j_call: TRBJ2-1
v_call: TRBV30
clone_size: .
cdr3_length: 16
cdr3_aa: CAWSVPIAGGDSEQFF
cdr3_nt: TGTGCCTGGAGTGTACCCATAGCGGGAGGTGATAGTGAGCAGTTCTTC

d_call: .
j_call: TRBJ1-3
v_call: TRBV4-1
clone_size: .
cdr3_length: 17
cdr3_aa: CASSQRWESFSGNTIYF
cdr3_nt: TGCGCCAGCAGCCAAAGGTGGGAGAGTTTCTCTGGAAACACCATATATTTT

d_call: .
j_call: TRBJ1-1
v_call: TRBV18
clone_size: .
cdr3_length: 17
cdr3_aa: CASSSTGLMDLNTEAFF
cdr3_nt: TGTGCCAGCTCATCAACAGGGTTAATGGACCTGAACACTGAAGCTTTCTTT

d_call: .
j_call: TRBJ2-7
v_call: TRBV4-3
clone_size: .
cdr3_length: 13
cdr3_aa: CASSQDEVREQYF
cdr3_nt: TGCGCCAGCAGCCAAGATGAGGTTCGGGAGCAGTACTTC

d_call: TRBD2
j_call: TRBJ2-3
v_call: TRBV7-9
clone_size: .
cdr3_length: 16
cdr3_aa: CASSQTSGGSTDTQYF
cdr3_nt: TGTGCCAGCAGCCAGACTAGCGGAGGTAGCACAGATACGCAGTATTTT

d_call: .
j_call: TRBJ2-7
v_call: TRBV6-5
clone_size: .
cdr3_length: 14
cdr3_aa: CASSYSRVGYEQYF
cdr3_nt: TGTGCCAGCAGTTACTCGAGGGTAGGGTATGAGCAGTACTTC

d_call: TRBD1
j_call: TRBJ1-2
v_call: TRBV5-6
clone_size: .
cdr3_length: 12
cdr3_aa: CASSPQGEGYTF
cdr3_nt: TGTGCCAGCAGCCCGCAGGGGGAAGGCTACACCTTC

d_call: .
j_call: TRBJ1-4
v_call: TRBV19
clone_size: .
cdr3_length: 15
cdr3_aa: CASSRIQLPNEKLFF
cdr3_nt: TGTGCCAGTAGCAGAATACAGCTACCTAATGAAAAACTGTTTTTT

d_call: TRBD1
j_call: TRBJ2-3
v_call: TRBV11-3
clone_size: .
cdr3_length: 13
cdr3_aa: CASSVQGTDTQYF
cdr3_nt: TGTGCCAGCAGCGTACAGGGGACAGATACGCAGTATTTT

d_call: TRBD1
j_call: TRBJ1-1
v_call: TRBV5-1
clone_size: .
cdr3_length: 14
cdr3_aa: CASSLGPTGSEAFF
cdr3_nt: TGCGCCAGCAGCTTGGGTCCGACAGGGTCTGAAGCTTTCTTT

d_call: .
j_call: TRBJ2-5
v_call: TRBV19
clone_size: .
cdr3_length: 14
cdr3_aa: CASSNGADQSTQYF
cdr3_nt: TGTGCCAGTAGTAATGGGGCCGACCAATCGACCCAGTACTTC